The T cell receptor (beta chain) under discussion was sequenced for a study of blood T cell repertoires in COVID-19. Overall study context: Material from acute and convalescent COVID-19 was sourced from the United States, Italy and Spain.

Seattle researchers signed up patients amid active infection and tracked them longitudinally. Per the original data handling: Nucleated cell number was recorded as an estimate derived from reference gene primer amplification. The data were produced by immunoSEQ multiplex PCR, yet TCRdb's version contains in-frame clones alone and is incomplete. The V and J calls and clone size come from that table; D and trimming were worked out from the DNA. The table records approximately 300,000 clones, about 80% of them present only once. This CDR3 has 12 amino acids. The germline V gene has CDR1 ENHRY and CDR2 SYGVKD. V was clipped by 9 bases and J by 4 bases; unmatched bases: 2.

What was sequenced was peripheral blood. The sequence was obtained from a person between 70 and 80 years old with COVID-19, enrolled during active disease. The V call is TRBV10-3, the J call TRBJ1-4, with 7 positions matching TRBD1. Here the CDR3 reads CAIGQVNEKLFF. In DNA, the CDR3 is TGTGCCATAGGACAGGTTAATGAAAAACTGTTTTTT.